This record looks at one T cell receptor (beta chain) sequence and its context. The data were taken from a study of CD4 and CD8 cells across lung adenocarcinoma regions. Donors had localized lung adenocarcinoma, a non-small cell lung cancer. TCRdb analysed the PCR reads with MiXCR anew, one entry per CDR3 protein. This sample has 10,000 or so distinct CDR3 sequences, with approximately 55% found just once. V was cut by 3 bases and J by 2 bases, with 18 bases left in between. In germline, CDR1 is WNHNN, CDR2 SYGVQD (reference sequence). The CDR3 consists of 17 residues. The specimen sequenced was CD8+ T cells from the margin of a lung tumor. The clonotype originates from a female donor with lung adenocarcinoma. The CD4 and CD8 labels of this study may be unreliable. The chain carries TRBV10-1 and TRBJ2-3; unclear D gene. The CDR3, as DNA: TGCGCCAGCAGTGATTGTAACGAACAGCTAATCACAGATACGCAGTATTTT. It is translated as CASSDCNEQLITDTQYF.